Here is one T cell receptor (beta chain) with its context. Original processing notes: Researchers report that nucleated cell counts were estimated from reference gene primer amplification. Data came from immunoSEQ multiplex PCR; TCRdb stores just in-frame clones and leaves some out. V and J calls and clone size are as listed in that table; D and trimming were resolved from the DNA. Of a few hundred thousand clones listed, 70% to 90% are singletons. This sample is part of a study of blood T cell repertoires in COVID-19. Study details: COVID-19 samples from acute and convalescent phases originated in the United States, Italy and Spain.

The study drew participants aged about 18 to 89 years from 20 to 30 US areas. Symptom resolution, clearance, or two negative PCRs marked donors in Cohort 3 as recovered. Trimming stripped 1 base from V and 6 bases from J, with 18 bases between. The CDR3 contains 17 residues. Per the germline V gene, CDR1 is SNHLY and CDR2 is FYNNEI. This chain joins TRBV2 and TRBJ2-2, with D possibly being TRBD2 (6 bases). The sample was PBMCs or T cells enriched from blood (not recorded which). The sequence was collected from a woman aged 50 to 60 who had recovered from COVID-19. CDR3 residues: CASSEVGLRGTAGELFF. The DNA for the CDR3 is TGTGCCAGCAGTGAAGTGGGACTCCGGGGCACGGCCGGGGAGCTGTTTTTT.